This T cell receptor beta chain comes out of a study of T cells after yellow fever vaccination. Template switching with 5'RACE generated the TCR cDNA and added a universal primer site and UMIs. One entry per CDR3 protein, called by TCRdb with MiXCR from the 5' RACE reads. The data hold 450,000 to 650,000 distinct CDR3 sequences, with roughly 13% observed a single time. Trimming at V came to 3 bases and at J to 3 bases, leaving 5 bases not matched to a gene. CDR1 and CDR2 from the germline V gene are SQVTM and ANQGSEA. The length of the CDR3 is 14 residues. V is TRBV29-1 and J is TRBJ2-7; TRBD2 matches at 10 bases. This TCR derives from a man younger than 45 who received the YFV17D yellow fever vaccine. The sequencing used PBMCs, collected on the day of the yellow fever booster vaccination. This CDR3 is CSVERSSGSYEQYF. The CDR3, as DNA: TGCAGCGTTGAGCGTTCTAGCGGGAGCTACGAGCAGTACTTC.